This entry lists 8 T cell receptor beta chains sequenced from one sample in a study of a mutant IDH1 vaccine in newly diagnosed glioma (dated by TCRdb to the early 2020s). The library was prepared using the immunoSEQ multiplex PCR assay. TCRdb took this table from immuneACCESS and kept in-frame rearrangements with V and J called. Such tables lack part of the clones; where checked against another copy, unresolved V genes explain under half of the gap, and the rest is unexplained. This sample holds around 64,000 clones; around four fifths were observed only once. The top ten clonotypes cover about 4.5% of the sample. Taken with the paper, the label for time point translates to: baseline, week 1 (first vaccination visit). In the paper's terms, the treatment or condition label means: pre-vaccination baseline after standard-of-care therapy. This material consisted of peripheral blood mononuclear cells (PBMCs), taken from a glioma patient treated with radiotherapy, temozolomide or both. The receptors were sampled from a woman in her late teens or twenties with glioma. Some clones in this sample may be carry-over from other donors' samples.

The chain joins TRBV30 to TRBJ2-7, with 9 bases matching TRBD2. The trim removed 1 base at V and 2 bases at J, leaving 3 bases unmatched. The CDR3 is made up of 14 amino acids. CDR1 is GTSNPN and CDR2 is SVGIG in the germline V gene (reference sequence). CDR3 residues: CAWSDSSGAYEQYF. In DNA, the CDR3 is TGTGCCTGGAGTGATTCTAGCGGGGCCTACGAGCAGTACTTC.

The CDR3: CSARWIGEQYF. The DNA of the CDR3 is TGCAGTGCTAGGTGGATAGGCGAGCAGTACTTC. The rearrangement uses TRBV20-1 and TRBJ2-7; D gene ambiguous. The CDR3 spans 11 residues. Germline CDR1 reads DFQATT; CDR2 reads SNEGSKA (reference sequence). V lost 3 bases, J lost 6 bases, and 9 bases lay in between.

The CDR3 sequence is CASSYFPGPSNTEAFF. CDR3 nucleotide sequence: TGTGCCAGCAGTTACTTCCCGGGACCGTCGAACACTGAAGCTTTCTTT. This chain joins TRBV6-5 and TRBJ1-1; D might be TRBD1 (5 bases). The CDR3 totals 16 residues. Germline V CDR1 and CDR2: MNHEY, SVGAGI. Trimming cost V 1 base and J 1 base, with 13 bases left between them.

V and J are TRBV10-1 and TRBJ1-1, with a tentative D call TRBD1 (6 bases). Germline assignment: CDR1 WNHNN and CDR2 SYGVQD (reference sequence). The CDR3 covers 13 residues. The ends were cut back, 5 bases at V and 8 bases at J, with 15 bases in the middle. This chain's CDR3 is CASSLKTGTEAFF. CDR3 nucleotides: TGCGCCAGCAGTCTTAAGACAGGAACCGAAGCTTTCTTT.

The V call is TRBV15, the J call TRBJ1-5, with D perhaps matching TRBD1 (6 bases). Trimming took off 4 bases at V and 5 bases at J, with 12 bases between the two ends. From germline, CDR1 is LNHNV and CDR2 YYDKDF (reference sequence). The CDR3 has 14 amino acids. CDR3 DNA: TGTGCCACCAGCAAGGCAAGGGGGGATCAGCCCCAGCATTTT. Protein: CATSKARGDQPQHF.

The chain combines TRBV7-2 with TRBJ1-1, with D possibly matching TRBD1 (6 bases). The CDR3 loop spans 17 amino acids. V was clipped by 3 bases and J by 4 bases, with 21 bases between them. Per germline, CDR1 SGHTA and CDR2 FQGNSA. The CDR3 bases are TGTGCCAGCAGCTTTCGAGGACAGAGGACCCATGGCACTGAAGCTTTCTTT. Translating it yields CASSFRGQRTHGTEAFF. Together with reference TRBV7-2 and TRBJ1-1, the CDR3 gives the full variable domain: GAGVSQSPSNKVTEKGKDVELRCDPISGHTALYWYRQSLGQGLEFLIYFQGNSAPDKSGLPSDRFSAERTGGSVSTLTIQRTQQEDSAVYLCASSFRGQRTHGTEAFFGQGTRLTVV.

V and J are TRBV23-1 and TRBJ2-3, with D perhaps TRBD1 (6 bases). TRBV23-1 is an ORF; its function is uncertain. Trimming took 6 bases from V and 1 from J, leaving 11 bases between them. The CDR3 length is 14 residues. As DNA, the CDR3 is TGCGCCAGCAGGCGACGGACAGGCACAGATACGCAGTATTTT. The encoded protein is CASRRRTGTDTQYF.

The V call is TRBV19, the J call TRBJ2-7, with D maybe TRBD2 (5 bases). Looked up from germline, CDR1 is LNHDA and CDR2 is SQIVND (reference sequence). Trimming removed 1 base from V and 6 bases from J, with 10 bases in between. There are 13 residues in the CDR3. The CDR3 sequence is CASSIAPRGEQYF. Here the CDR3 DNA reads TGTGCCAGTAGTATAGCCCCACGGGGCGAGCAGTACTTC.